One TCR beta chain is described in this entry. This specimen comes from a study of T-cell reconstitution after alpha-beta-depleted transplantation in children. Preparation of the TCRbeta library used unique molecular identifiers. TCRdb reprocessed the PCR reads via MiXCR and lists one record per CDR3 protein. The table has about 410,000 distinct CDR3 sequences, roughly 21% seen once. Trimming pared 8 bases from V and 9 bases from J, leaving 11 bases between. The CDR3 is made up of 11 amino acids. Germline CDR1 SGHTA, CDR2 FQGTGA. This TCR was recovered from a human donor who donated a stem cell graft to a child with acute myeloid leukemia. The chain has TRBV7-3 and TRBJ2-1; D gene unclear. Sequenced here: PBMCs from the stem cell graft donor, sampled from the stem cell graft. The CDR3 here is CASELRGEQFF. The CDR3 DNA reads as TGTGCCAGCGAGCTAAGAGGTGAGCAGTTCTTC.